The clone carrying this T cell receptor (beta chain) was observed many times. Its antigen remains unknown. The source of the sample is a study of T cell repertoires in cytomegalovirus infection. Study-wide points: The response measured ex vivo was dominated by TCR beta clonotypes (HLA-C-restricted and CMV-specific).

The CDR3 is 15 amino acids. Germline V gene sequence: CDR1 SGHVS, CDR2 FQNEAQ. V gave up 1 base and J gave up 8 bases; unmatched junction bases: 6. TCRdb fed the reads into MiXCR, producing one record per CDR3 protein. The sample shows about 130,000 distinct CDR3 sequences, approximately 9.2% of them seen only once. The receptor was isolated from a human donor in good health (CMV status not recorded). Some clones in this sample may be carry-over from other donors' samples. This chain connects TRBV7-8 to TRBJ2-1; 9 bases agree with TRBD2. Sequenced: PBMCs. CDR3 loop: CASSLVAGGPDEQFF. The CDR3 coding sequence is TGTGCCAGCAGCTTAGTCGCGGGGGGGCCGGATGAGCAGTTCTTC.